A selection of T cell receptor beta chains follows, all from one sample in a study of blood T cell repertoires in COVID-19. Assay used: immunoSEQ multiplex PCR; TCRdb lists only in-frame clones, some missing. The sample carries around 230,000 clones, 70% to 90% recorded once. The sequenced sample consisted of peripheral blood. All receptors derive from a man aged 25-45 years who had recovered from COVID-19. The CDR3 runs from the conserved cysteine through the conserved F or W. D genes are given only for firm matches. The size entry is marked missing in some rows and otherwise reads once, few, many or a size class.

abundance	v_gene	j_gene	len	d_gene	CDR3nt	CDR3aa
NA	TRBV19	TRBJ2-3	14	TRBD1	TGTGCCAGTACCTTAGAACAGGGGGCAGATACGCAGTATTTT	CASTLEQGADTQYF
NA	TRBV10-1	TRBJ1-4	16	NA	TGCGCCAGCAGTGATTTTGACCGGGGAGCTAATGAAAAACTGTTTTTT	CASSDFDRGANEKLFF
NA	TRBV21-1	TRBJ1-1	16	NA	TGTGCCAGCAGCAGCCGACAGACAGGGGGCATCACTGAAGCTTTCTTT	CASSSRQTGGITEAFF
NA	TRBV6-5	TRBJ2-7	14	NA	TGTGCCAGCAGTACGGTAAGGACAGCTTACGAGCAGTACTTC	CASSTVRTAYEQYF
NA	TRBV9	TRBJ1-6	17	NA	TGTGCCAGCAGCCTAAATATACTAAGCTCCTATAATTCACCCCTCCACTTT	CASSLNILSSYNSPLHF
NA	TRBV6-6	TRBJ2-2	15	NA	TGTGCCAGCAGACCTGGCGGGGTGGGCACCGGGGAGCTGTTTTTT	CASRPGGVGTGELFF
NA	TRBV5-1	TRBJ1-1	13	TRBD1	TGCGCCAGCAGCTCACAGGGGGGCCCTGAAGCTTTCTTT	CASSSQGGPEAFF
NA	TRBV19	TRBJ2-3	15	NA	TGTGCCAGTAGTATCTTAGCGTTTAGCACAGATACGCAGTATTTT	CASSILAFSTDTQYF
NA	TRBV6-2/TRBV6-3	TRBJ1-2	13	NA	TGTGCCAGCAGTAAGCATCACAACTATGGCTACACCTTC	CASSKHHNYGYTF
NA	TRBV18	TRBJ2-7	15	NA	TGTGCCAGCTCACCACCGGAGACTCACATAGACGAGCAGTACTTC	CASSPPETHIDEQYF
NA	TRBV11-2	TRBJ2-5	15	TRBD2	TGTGCCAGCAGCTTAGTCGGGGGGGGAGCAGAGACCCAGTACTTC	CASSLVGGGAETQYF
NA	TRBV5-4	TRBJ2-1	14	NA	TGTGCCAGCAGCCTACAGGGACCCTACAATGAGCAGTTCTTC	CASSLQGPYNEQFF
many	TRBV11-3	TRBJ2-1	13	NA	TGTGCCAGCAGCTCCGAGGCGGGTCATGAGCAGTTCTTC	CASSSEAGHEQFF
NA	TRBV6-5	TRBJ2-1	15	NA	TGTGCCAGCGCAAAGGGGGATTGGAGGTACAATGAGCAGTTCTTC	CASAKGDWRYNEQFF
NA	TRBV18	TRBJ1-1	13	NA	TGTGCCAACTCTTCTACAGCGAACACTGAAGCTTTCTTT	CANSSTANTEAFF
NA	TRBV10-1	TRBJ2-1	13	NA	TGCGCCAGCAGTGAGTCGTATCCAGAAGAGCAGTTCTTC	CASSESYPEEQFF
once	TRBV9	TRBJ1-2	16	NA	TGTGCCAGCAGCCCCAGCCCCCAACAGGATCTCTATGGCTACACCTTC	CASSPSPQQDLYGYTF
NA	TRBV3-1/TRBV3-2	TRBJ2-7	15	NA	TGTGCCAGCAGCCGTGGGACGGGAGAGGCCTACGAGCAGTACTTC	CASSRGTGEAYEQYF
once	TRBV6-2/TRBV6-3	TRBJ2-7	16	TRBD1	TGTGCCAGCAGTTACTCTGGACAGGGGGCGTCCTACGAGCAGTACTTC	CASSYSGQGASYEQYF
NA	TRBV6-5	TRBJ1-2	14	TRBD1	TGTGCCAGCAAGGGGGACAGTGGGAAGTGGGGCTACACCTTC	CASKGDSGKWGYTF
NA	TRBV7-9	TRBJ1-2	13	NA	TGTGCCAGCAGCCCCCTAATCCACTATGGCTACACCTTC	CASSPLIHYGYTF
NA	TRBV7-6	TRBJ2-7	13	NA	TGTGCCAGCAGCTTAGTGGCCAACTACGAGCAGTACTTC	CASSLVANYEQYF
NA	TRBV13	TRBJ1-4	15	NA	TGTGCCAGCAGCACAAGGGGGGGCCGGGGAGAAAAACTGTTTTTT	CASSTRGGRGEKLFF
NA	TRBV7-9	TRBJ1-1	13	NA	TGTGCCAGCAGTGGGGTGGCGGGTAAACGAGCTTTCTTT	CASSGVAGKRAFF
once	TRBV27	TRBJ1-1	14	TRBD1	TGTGCCAGCAGTCTACAGGGGGCATACACTGAAGCTTTCTTT	CASSLQGAYTEAFF
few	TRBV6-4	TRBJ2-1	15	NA	TGTGCCAGCAGTGCGAGCAGTGGAGGGTACGATGAGCAGTTCTTC	CASSASSGGYDEQFF
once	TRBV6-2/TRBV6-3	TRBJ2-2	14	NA	TGTGCCAGCAGCACAAACAGGGATCCCGGGGAGCTGTTTTTT	CASSTNRDPGELFF
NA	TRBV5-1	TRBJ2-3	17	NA	TGCGCCAGCAGCTTGGGACTTGGAGCGGATAGCACAGATACGCAGTATTTT	CASSLGLGADSTDTQYF
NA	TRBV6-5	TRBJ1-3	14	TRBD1	TGTGCCAGCAGCCGGACAGGGTACGGAAACACCATATATTTT	CASSRTGYGNTIYF
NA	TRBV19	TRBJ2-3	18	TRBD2	TGTGCCAGTTCCTCCCTAGCGGGGGGCCTCCCCTCCACAGATACGCAGTATTTT	CASSSLAGGLPSTDTQYF
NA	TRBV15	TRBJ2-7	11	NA	TGTGCCACCAGTACAGTCTACGAGCAGTACTTC	CATSTVYEQYF
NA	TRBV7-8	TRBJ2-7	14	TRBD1	TGTGCCAGCAGGACCTGGACAGGGAGATACGAGCAGTACTTC	CASRTWTGRYEQYF
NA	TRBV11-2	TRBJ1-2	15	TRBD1	TGTGCCAGCAGCTTAGAGGTGGGACAGGGAAGCGGCTACACCTTC	CASSLEVGQGSGYTF
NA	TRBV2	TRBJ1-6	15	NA	TGTGCCAGCAAAGTTGAGGGTAGCTATAATTCACCCCTCCACTTT	CASKVEGSYNSPLHF
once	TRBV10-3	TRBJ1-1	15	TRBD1	TGTGCCATCAGTGAGATACAGGGGTGGTACACTGAAGCTTTCTTT	CAISEIQGWYTEAFF
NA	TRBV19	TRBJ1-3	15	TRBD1	TGTGCCAGCCAGACACAGGGGGCGAGTGGAAACACCATATATTTT	CASQTQGASGNTIYF
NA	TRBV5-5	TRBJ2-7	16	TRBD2	TGTGCCAGCAGCTTGGCCGCTAGCGGGTGGAACTACGAGCAGTACTTC	CASSLAASGWNYEQYF
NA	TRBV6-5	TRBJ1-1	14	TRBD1	TGTGCCAGCAAGGGGGCCGAGGTGAACACTGAAGCTTTCTTT	CASKGAEVNTEAFF
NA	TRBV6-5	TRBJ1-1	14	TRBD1	TGTGCCAGCAATTTACAGGGGACGAACACTGAAGCTTTCTTT	CASNLQGTNTEAFF
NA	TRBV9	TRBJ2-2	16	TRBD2	TGTGCCAGCAGCGTAGTAGGCGGGGGGGACACCGGGGAGCTGTTTTTT	CASSVVGGGDTGELFF
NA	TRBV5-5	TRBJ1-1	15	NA	TGTGCCAGCAGCGACCACAGGGCCATGAACACTGAAGCTTTCTTT	CASSDHRAMNTEAFF
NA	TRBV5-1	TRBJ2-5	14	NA	TGCGCCAGCAGCTTGGCGGGTATGGGAGAGACCCAGTACTTC	CASSLAGMGETQYF
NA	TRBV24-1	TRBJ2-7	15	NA	TGTGCCACCAGTGCTGTACAGGGTACCTCCTACGAGCAGTACTTC	CATSAVQGTSYEQYF
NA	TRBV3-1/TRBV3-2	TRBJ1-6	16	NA	TGTGCCAGCAGCCAAGGTATGGACTCTTATAATTCACCCCTCCACTTT	CASSQGMDSYNSPLHF
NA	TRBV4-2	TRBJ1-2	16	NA	TGTGCCAGCAGCCAAGCCCAGGGTCAAGGGAACTATGGCTACACCTTC	CASSQAQGQGNYGYTF
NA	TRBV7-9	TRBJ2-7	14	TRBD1	TGTGCCAGCACCCCGGCGGACAGGGGCTACGAGCAGTACTTC	CASTPADRGYEQYF
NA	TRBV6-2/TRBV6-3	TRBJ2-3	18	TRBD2	TGTGCCAGCAGCATAAGATGGACTAGCGGGGGGGCCAGGGATACGCAGTATTTT	CASSIRWTSGGARDTQYF
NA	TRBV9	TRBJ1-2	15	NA	TGTGCCAGCAGCGGCCGGTTGGAGGGTCCCTATGGCTACACCTTC	CASSGRLEGPYGYTF
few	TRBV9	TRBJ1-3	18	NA	TGTGCCAGCAGCGTAGAAGCATTGATTCTCGGTAGAGGAAACACCATATATTTT	CASSVEALILGRGNTIYF
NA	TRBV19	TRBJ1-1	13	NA	TGTGCCATCAACCCAAGAGGGGGTGTCGAAGCTTTCTTT	CAINPRGGVEAFF
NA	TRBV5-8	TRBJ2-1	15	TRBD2	TGTGCCAGCAGCCCACTAGCGGGGTCCTACAATGAGCAGTTCTTC	CASSPLAGSYNEQFF
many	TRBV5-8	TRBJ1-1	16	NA	TGTGCCAGCAGCTTCTACCATGGACAGTTGAACACTGAAGCTTTCTTT	CASSFYHGQLNTEAFF
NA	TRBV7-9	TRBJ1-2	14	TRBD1	TGTGCCAGCAGCCCCCCTCTAGGGGGCGATGGCTACACCTTC	CASSPPLGGDGYTF